Listed below are T cell receptor beta chains from one sample, sequenced in a study of Graves' ophthalmopathy and Graves' hyperthyroidism. From the multiplex PCR reads, TCRdb called clonotypes with MiXCR, one entry per CDR3 protein. Of about 400,000 distinct CDR3 sequences listed, under 25% are singletons. The sequenced sample was peripheral blood. Source of these receptors: a woman aged 18-29 years with stable Graves' hyperthyroidism. The CDR3 runs from the conserved cysteine through the conserved F or W. The order of the fields is D gene, clone size, V gene, J gene, CDR3 protein, CDR3 DNA. A D gene is named only where the DNA matches it firmly. Clone size is given for some rows only: seen once, a few or many times, or a class if the clone is expanded.

D: TRBD2; size: many; V: TRBV5-4; J: TRBJ2-5; CDR3: CASSFSGREEETQYF; DNA: TGTGCCAGCAGCTTTAGCGGGAGGGAAGAGGAGACCCAGTACTTC
D: -; size: many; V: TRBV11-1; J: TRBJ2-7; CDR3: CASSLVAPSRAEQYF; DNA: TGTGCCAGCAGCTTAGTTGCTCCGTCCAGGGCCGAGCAGTACTTC
D: -; size: many; V: TRBV7-8; J: TRBJ2-2; CDR3: CASSLAGTNTGELFF; DNA: TGTGCCAGCAGCTTAGCGGGGACGAACACCGGGGAGCTGTTTTTT
D: -; size: -; V: TRBV19; J: TRBJ1-1; CDR3: CASSIQLVRSNTEAFF; DNA: TGTGCCAGTAGTATTCAACTTGTCAGGTCGAACACTGAAGCTTTCTTT
D: -; size: -; V: TRBV6-1; J: TRBJ2-7; CDR3: CASSELGGSWEQYF; DNA: TGTGCCAGCAGTGAACTGGGCGGATCCTGGGAGCAGTACTTC
D: TRBD1; size: many; V: TRBV12-3/TRBV12-4; J: TRBJ2-2; CDR3: CASSPGTGANGELFF; DNA: TGTGCCAGCAGTCCAGGGACAGGGGCGAACGGGGAGCTGTTTTTT
D: -; size: many; V: TRBV6-1; J: TRBJ1-1; CDR3: CASSEPRPEGAFF; DNA: TGTGCCAGCAGCGAACCTCGACCTGAGGGGGCTTTCTTT
D: -; size: many; V: TRBV6-2/TRBV6-3; J: TRBJ2-7; CDR3: CASIYYDRGPLYEQYF; DNA: TGTGCCAGCATTTACTACGACCGCGGCCCGCTCTACGAGCAGTACTTC
D: -; size: -; V: TRBV27; J: TRBJ2-5; CDR3: CASSGGTEQETQYF; DNA: TGTGCCAGCAGTGGCGGGACGGAACAAGAGACCCAGTACTTC
D: TRBD2; size: -; V: TRBV2; J: TRBJ2-5; CDR3: CASSEGAGGLETQYF; DNA: TGTGCCAGCAGTGAAGGAGCGGGGGGCCTGGAGACCCAGTACTTC
D: -; size: many; V: TRBV12-3/TRBV12-4; J: TRBJ1-5; CDR3: CASSLTGQQPQHF; DNA: TGTGCCAGCAGTTTAACAGGGCAGCAGCCCCAGCATTTT
D: -; size: many; V: TRBV30; J: TRBJ2-7; CDR3: CAWRDLLSYEQYF; DNA: TGTGCCTGGAGGGACCTTCTCTCCTACGAGCAGTACTTC
D: TRBD1; size: -; V: TRBV30; J: TRBJ1-2; CDR3: CAWTRTGSYGYTF; DNA: TGTGCCTGGACCCGGACAGGGAGCTATGGCTACACCTTC
D: -; size: -; V: TRBV27; J: TRBJ2-7; CDR3: CASRGTARYEQYF; DNA: TGTGCCAGTCGGGGGACAGCCAGATACGAGCAGTACTTC
D: -; size: -; V: TRBV6-5; J: TRBJ1-5; CDR3: CASSYLDRGNQPQHF; DNA: TGTGCCAGCAGTTACCTTGATCGCGGCAATCAGCCCCAGCATTTT